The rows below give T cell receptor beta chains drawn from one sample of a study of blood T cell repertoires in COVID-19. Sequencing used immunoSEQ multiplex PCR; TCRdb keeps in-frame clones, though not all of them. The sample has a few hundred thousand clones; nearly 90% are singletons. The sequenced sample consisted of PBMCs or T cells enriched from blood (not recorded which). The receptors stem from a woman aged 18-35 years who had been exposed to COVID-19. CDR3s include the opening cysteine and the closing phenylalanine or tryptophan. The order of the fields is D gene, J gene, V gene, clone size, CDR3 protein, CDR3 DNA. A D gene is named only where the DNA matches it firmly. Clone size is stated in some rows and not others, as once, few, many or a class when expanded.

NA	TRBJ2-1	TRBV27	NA	CASSLTGFSSYNEQFF	TGTGCCAGCAGTCTGACTGGTTTTAGCTCCTACAATGAGCAGTTCTTC
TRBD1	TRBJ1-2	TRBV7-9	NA	CASSLMTGGNGYTF	TGTGCCAGCAGCTTGATGACAGGGGGAAATGGCTACACCTTC
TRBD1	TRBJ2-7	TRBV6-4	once	CASSDSTFRDRLRSYEQYF	TGTGCCAGCAGTGACTCAACGTTCCGGGACAGGTTACGGTCCTACGAGCAGTACTTC
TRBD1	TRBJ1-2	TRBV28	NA	CASSSRGRNYGYTF	TGTGCCAGCAGTTCCAGGGGGCGGAACTATGGCTACACCTTC
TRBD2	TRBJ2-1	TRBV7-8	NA	CASSSGAGATSSYNEQFF	TGTGCCAGCAGCTCCGGAGCGGGGGCCACCAGCTCCTACAATGAGCAGTTCTTC
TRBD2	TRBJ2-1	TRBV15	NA	CATSRDSVLAGAMNEQFF	TGTGCCACCAGCAGAGATAGCGTCCTAGCGGGAGCTATGAATGAGCAGTTCTTC
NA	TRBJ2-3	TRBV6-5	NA	CAGLGGITDTQYF	TGTGCCGGTCTAGGTGGAATCACAGATACGCAGTATTTT
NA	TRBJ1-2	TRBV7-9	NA	CASSSERHPNYGYTF	TGTGCCAGCAGCTCGGAGAGGCACCCAAACTATGGCTACACCTTC
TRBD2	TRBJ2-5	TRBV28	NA	CASSPILGTGGKETQYF	TGTGCCAGCAGTCCCATTCTGGGTACGGGGGGGAAAGAGACCCAGTACTTC
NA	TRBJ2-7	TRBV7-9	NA	CASSLTELRPGLFHYEQYF	TGTGCCAGCAGCTTGACAGAACTACGACCGGGACTTTTTCACTACGAGCAGTACTTC
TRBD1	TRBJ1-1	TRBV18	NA	CASSQGQGDETEAFF	TGTGCCAGCTCACAGGGACAGGGGGATGAGACTGAAGCTTTCTTT
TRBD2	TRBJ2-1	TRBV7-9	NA	CATQRSGTSGGAGYNEQFF	TGTGCAACGCAGCGGTCAGGGACTAGCGGGGGGGCTGGGTACAATGAGCAGTTCTTC
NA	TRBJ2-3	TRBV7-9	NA	CASRQGTDTQYF	TGTGCCAGCAGGCAGGGCACAGATACGCAGTATTTT
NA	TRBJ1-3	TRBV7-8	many	CASSEDATSIRNTIYF	TGTGCCAGCAGCGAGGACGCGACTAGTATTAGGAACACCATATATTTT
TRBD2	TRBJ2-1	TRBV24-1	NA	CATSDSTSGISYNEQFF	TGTGCCACCAGTGATTCGACTAGCGGTATTTCCTACAATGAGCAGTTCTTC
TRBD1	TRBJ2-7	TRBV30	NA	CAWSGGTGKYEQYF	TGTGCCTGGAGCGGGGGGACAGGGAAGTACGAGCAGTACTTC
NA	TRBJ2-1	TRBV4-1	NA	CASSQEGLYNEQFF	TGCGCCAGCAGCCAAGAAGGACTTTACAATGAGCAGTTCTTC
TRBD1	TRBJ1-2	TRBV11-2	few	CASSLDPRQGGFENYGYTF	TGTGCCAGCAGCTTAGATCCCCGACAGGGGGGATTTGAGAACTATGGCTACACCTTC
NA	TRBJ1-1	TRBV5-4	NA	CASTPRENTEAFF	TGTGCCAGCACCCCCCGGGAGAACACTGAAGCTTTCTTT
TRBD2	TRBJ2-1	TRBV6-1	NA	CASSEMASGRLNEQFF	TGTGCCAGCAGTGAAATGGCTAGCGGGAGGCTGAATGAGCAGTTCTTC
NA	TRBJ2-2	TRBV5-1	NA	CASSAGAEAGELFF	TGCGCCAGCAGCGCAGGGGCCGAGGCCGGGGAGCTGTTTTTT
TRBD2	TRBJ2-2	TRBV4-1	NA	CASSQAPLAGGPGELFF	TGCGCCAGCAGCCAAGCCCCCCTAGCGGGAGGGCCCGGGGAGCTGTTTTTT
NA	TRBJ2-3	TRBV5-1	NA	CASSFSVAVTPDTQYF	TGCGCCAGCAGCTTTTCCGTAGCGGTCACCCCAGATACGCAGTATTTT
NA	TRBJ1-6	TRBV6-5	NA	CASRLPGSYNSPLHF	TGTGCCAGCCGGCTCCCGGGCTCCTATAATTCACCCCTCCACTTT
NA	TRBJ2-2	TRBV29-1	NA	CSATNLNTGELFF	TGCAGCGCCACCAACTTAAACACCGGGGAGCTGTTTTTT
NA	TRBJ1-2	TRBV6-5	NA	CASNAGERNYGYTF	TGTGCCAGCAACGCAGGGGAGCGTAACTATGGCTACACCTTC
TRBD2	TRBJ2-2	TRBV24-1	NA	CATQEQLAVSTGELFF	TGTGCCACACAGGAACAACTAGCGGTCAGCACCGGGGAGCTGTTTTTT
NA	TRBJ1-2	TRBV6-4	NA	CASSPTSGRRGGYTF	TGTGCCAGCAGTCCCACTTCAGGGAGGAGAGGAGGCTACACCTTC
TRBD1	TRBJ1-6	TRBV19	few	CASNSGTGLNSPLHF	TGTGCCAGTAACTCCGGGACAGGACTTAATTCACCCCTCCACTTT
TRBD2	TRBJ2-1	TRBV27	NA	CASNFGLAVRAGEQFF	TGTGCCAGCAATTTCGGACTAGCGGTTAGGGCGGGTGAGCAGTTCTTC
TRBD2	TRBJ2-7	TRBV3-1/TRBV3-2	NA	CASSQGLAGHYEQYF	TGTGCCAGCAGCCAAGGACTAGCGGGGCACTACGAGCAGTACTTC
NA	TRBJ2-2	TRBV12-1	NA	CASSFPTSGTNTGELFF	TGTGCCAGCAGCTTTCCGACTAGCGGGACGAACACCGGGGAGCTGTTTTTT
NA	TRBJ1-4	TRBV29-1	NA	CSVVAGANEKLFF	TGCAGCGTTGTGGCGGGGGCAAATGAAAAACTGTTTTTT
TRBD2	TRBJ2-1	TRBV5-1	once	CASSPGTSGRGYNEQFF	TGCGCCAGCAGCCCAGGGACTAGCGGGAGGGGCTACAATGAGCAGTTCTTC
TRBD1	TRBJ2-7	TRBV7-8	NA	CASSLATGQGYEQYF	TGTGCCAGCAGCTTAGCAACGGGACAGGGCTACGAGCAGTACTTC
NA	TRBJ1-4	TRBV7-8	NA	CASSLDGGNEKLFF	TGTGCCAGCAGCTTAGACGGAGGAAATGAAAAACTGTTTTTT
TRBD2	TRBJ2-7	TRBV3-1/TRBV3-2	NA	CASSPPGTSGTYEQYF	TGTGCCAGCAGCCCTCCGGGGACTAGCGGGACCTACGAGCAGTACTTC
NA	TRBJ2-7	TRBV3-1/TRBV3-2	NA	CASSQADRRTEQYF	TGTGCCAGCAGCCAAGCCGACAGGCGGACCGAGCAGTACTTC
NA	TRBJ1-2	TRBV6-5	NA	CASSYSVQNYGYTF	TGTGCCAGCAGTTACTCTGTACAGAACTATGGCTACACCTTC
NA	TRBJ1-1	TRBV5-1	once	CASSPLTTAEAFF	TGCGCCAGCAGCCCATTAACGACAGCTGAAGCTTTCTTT
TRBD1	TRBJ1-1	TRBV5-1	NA	CASSLVQGAQDTEAFF	TGCGCCAGCAGCTTGGTGCAGGGGGCTCAGGACACTGAAGCTTTCTTT
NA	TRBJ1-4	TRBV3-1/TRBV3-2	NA	CASSQGQTTNEKLFF	TGTGCCAGCAGCCAAGGACAGACAACTAATGAAAAACTGTTTTTT
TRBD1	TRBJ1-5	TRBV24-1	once	CATSDGQGANQPQHF	TGTGCCACCAGTGATGGACAGGGGGCGAATCAGCCCCAGCATTTT